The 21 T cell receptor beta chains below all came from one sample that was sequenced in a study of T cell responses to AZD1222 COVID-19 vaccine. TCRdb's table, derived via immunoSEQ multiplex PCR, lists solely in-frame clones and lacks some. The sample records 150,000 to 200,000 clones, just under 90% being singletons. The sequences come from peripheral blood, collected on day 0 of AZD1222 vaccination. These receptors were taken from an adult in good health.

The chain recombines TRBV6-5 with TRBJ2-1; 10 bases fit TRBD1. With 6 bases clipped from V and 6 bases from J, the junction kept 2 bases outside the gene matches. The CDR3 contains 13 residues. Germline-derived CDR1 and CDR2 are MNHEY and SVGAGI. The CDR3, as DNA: TGTGCCAGCAGCGGACAGGGGGGCAATGAGCAGTTCTTC. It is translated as CASSGQGGNEQFF.

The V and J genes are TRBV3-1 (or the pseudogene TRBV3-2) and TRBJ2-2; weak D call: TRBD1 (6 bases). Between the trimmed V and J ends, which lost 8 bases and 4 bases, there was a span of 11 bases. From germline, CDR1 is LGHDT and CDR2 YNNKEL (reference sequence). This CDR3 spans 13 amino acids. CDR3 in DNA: TGTGCCAGCGGGCAGGGGTTCACCGGGGAGCTGTTTTTT. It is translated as CASGQGFTGELFF.

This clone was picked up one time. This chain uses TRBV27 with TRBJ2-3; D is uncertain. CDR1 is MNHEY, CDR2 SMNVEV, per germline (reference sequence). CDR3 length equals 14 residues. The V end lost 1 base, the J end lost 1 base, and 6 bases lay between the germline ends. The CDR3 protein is CASSLYSRTDTQYF. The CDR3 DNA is TGTGCCAGCAGTTTATACTCCCGCACAGATACGCAGTATTTT.

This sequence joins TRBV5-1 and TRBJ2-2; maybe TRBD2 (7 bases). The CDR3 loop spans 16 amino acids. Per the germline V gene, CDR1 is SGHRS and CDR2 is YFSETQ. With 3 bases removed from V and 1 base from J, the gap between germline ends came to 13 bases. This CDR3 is CASSSYGGLNTGELFF. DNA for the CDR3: TGCGCCAGCAGCTCGTACGGGGGGCTGAACACCGGGGAGCTGTTTTTT.

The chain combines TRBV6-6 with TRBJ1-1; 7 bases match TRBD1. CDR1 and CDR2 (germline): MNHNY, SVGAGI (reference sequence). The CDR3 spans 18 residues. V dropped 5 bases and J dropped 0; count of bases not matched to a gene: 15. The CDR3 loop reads CASSRANAGGFLNTEAFF. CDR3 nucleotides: TGTGCCAGCAGTCGAGCTAATGCAGGGGGATTCCTGAACACTGAAGCTTTCTTT.

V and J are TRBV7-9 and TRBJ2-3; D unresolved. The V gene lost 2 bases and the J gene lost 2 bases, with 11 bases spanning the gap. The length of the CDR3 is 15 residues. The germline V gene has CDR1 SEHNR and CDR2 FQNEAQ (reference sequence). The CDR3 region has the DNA TGTGCCAGCAGCTTAAGAAGCGTGAACACAGATACGCAGTATTTT. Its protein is CASSLRSVNTDTQYF.

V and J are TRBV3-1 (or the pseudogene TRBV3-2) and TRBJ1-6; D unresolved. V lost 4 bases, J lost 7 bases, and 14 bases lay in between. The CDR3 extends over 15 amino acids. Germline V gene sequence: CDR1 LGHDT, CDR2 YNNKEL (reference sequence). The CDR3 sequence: CASSPSRGLNSPLHF. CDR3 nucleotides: TGTGCCAGCAGCCCCTCTCGAGGTCTAAATTCACCCCTCCACTTT.

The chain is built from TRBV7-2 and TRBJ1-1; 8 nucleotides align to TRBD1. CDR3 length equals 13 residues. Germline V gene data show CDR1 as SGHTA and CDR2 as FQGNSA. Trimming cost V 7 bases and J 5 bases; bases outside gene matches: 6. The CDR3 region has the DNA TGTGCCAGCAACTCCCAGGGGGCAACTGAAGCTTTCTTT. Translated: CASNSQGATEAFF.

CDR3: CASSPSDGDTEAFF. CDR3 DNA: TGTGCCAGCAGCCCGAGCGACGGGGACACTGAAGCTTTCTTT. The rearrangement links TRBV11-2 to TRBJ1-1; D is uncertain. CDR3 length: 14 residues. With 5 bases removed from V and 3 bases from J, the gap between germline ends came to 13 bases. Per germline, CDR1 SGHAT and CDR2 FQNNGV.

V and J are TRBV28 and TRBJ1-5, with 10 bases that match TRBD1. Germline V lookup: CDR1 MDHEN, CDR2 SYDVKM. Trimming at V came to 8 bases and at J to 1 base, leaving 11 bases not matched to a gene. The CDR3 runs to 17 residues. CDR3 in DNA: TGTGCCAGCCGTACCTCTGGGACAGGGGCGAGCAATCAGCCCCAGCATTTT. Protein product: CASRTSGTGASNQPQHF.

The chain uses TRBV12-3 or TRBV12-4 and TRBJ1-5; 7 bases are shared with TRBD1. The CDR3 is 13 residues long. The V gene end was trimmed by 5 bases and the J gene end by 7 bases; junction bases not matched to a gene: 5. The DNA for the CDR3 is TGTGCCAGCAGTCCACAGGGGAACCAGCCCCAGCATTTT. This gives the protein CASSPQGNQPQHF.

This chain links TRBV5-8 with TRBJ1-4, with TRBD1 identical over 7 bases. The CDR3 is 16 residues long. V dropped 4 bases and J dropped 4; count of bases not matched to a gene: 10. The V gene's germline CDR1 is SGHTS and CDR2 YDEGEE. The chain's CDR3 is CASSRNRQGDNEKLFF. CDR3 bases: TGTGCCAGCAGCAGAAATAGACAGGGAGATAATGAAAAACTGTTTTTT.

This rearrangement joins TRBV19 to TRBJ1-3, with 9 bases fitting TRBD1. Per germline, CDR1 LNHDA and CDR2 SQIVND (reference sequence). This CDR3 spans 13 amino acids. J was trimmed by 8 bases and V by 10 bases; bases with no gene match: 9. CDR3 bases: TGTGCCACAGTCCGGGACAGGGTTGACACCATATATTTT. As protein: CATVRDRVDTIYF.

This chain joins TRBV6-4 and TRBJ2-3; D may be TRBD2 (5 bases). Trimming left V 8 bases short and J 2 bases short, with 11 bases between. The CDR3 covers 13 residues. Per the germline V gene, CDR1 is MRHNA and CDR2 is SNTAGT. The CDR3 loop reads CASSDGITDTQYF. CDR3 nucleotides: TGTGCCAGCTCGGACGGGATCACAGATACGCAGTATTTT.

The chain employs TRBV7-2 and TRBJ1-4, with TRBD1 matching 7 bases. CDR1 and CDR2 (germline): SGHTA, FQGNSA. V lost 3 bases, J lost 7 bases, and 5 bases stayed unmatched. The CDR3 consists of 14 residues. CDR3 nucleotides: TGTGCCAGCAGCTTGTTCACAGGGGCTGAAAAACTGTTTTTT. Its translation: CASSLFTGAEKLFF.

CDR3 coding DNA: TGCGCCAGCAGCTTGGAGAGGGACACCGGGGAGCTGTTTTTT. It specifies CASSLERDTGELFF. The chain has TRBV5-1 and TRBJ2-2; maybe TRBD2 (5 bases). CDR1 is SGHRS and CDR2 is YFSETQ in the germline V gene. This CDR3 is built from 14 residues. The V end was cut by 0 bases, the J end by 3 bases, with 6 bases between.

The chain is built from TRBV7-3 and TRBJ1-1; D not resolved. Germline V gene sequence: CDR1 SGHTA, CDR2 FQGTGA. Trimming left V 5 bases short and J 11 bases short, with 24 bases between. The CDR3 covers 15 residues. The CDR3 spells CASSLGPGRGSLAFF. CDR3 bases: TGTGCCAGCAGCCTCGGACCGGGCCGAGGTTCGTTGGCTTTCTTT.

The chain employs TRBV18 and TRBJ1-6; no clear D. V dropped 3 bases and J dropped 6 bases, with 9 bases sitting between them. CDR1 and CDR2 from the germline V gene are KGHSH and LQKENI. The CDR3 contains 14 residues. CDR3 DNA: TGTGCCAGCTCACCTTCCGGTTCTAATTCACCCCTCCACTTT. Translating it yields CASSPSGSNSPLHF.

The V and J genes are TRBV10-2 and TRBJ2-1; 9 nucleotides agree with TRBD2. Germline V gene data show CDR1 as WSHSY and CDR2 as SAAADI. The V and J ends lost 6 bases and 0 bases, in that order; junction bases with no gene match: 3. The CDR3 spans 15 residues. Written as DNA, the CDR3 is TGCGCCAGCAGACAACTAGCGGGCTCCTACAATGAGCAGTTCTTC. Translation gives CASRQLAGSYNEQFF.

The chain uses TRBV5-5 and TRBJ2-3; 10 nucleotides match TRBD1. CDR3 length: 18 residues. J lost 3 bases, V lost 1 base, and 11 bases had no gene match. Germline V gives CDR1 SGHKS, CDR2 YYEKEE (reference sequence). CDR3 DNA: TGTGCCAGCAGCTTGAATTCTTTCGGGGGACAGGGGACAGATACGCAGTATTTT. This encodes CASSLNSFGGQGTDTQYF.

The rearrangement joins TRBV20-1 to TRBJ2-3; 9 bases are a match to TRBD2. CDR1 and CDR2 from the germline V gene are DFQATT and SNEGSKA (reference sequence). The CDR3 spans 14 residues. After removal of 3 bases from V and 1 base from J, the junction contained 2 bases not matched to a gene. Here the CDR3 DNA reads TGCAGTGCTAGTATAGCGGGGGGCACAGATACGCAGTATTTT. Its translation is CSASIAGGTDTQYF.